The 4 T cell receptor beta chains in this list originate from one sample, sequenced in a study of T cell changes during pregnancy in multiple sclerosis. Assay: immunoSEQ multiplex PCR; the TCRdb copy retains only in-frame clones and omits some. Of 45,000 to 70,000 clones listed, roughly 90% were seen once; the top ten hold less than 3.5%. The sequencing here drew on peripheral blood, taken in the third trimester of pregnancy. These receptors were taken from a female donor in good health, enrolled as a control in a pregnancy study.

The V call is TRBV29-1, the J call TRBJ2-5, with 10 bases matching TRBD1. V dropped 1 base and J dropped 1; count of bases not matched to a gene: 21. CDR3 length: 21 residues. Per the germline V gene, CDR1 is SQVTM and CDR2 is ANQGSEA. The CDR3 reads CSVEAGTGEADSPWSQETQYF. CDR3 DNA sequence: TGCAGCGTTGAAGCAGGGACAGGGGAGGCCGACTCACCGTGGTCCCAAGAGACCCAGTACTTC.

This sequence joins TRBV28 and TRBJ1-5, with D hard to call. Trimming shortened V by 3 bases and J by 1 base, and 7 bases separated the two germline ends. CDR3 length: 14 residues. Germline assignment: CDR1 MDHEN and CDR2 SYDVKM. For the CDR3, the DNA is TGTGCCAGCAGTTTTGGTGCGAGCAATCAGCCCCAGCATTTT. Translating it yields CASSFGASNQPQHF.

This chain uses TRBV6-1 with TRBJ2-7; D is ambiguous. The CDR3 consists of 13 residues. Germline V gives CDR1 MNHNS, CDR2 SASEGT. V was pared by 6 bases and J by 2 bases, with 11 bases between. CDR3 region: CASRRTPTYEQYF. The DNA for the CDR3 is TGTGCCAGCAGAAGAACCCCTACCTACGAGCAGTACTTC.

The J gene is TRBJ2-3, the V gene TRBV4-1; D is undetermined. Germline V lookup: CDR1 MGHRA, CDR2 YSYEKL. Trimming removed 0 bases at V and 5 bases at J, with 3 bases between. This CDR3 is 12 amino acids long. In nucleotides, the CDR3 is TGCGCCAGCAGCCAAGACGGAGATACGCAGTATTTT. This sequence encodes CASSQDGDTQYF.